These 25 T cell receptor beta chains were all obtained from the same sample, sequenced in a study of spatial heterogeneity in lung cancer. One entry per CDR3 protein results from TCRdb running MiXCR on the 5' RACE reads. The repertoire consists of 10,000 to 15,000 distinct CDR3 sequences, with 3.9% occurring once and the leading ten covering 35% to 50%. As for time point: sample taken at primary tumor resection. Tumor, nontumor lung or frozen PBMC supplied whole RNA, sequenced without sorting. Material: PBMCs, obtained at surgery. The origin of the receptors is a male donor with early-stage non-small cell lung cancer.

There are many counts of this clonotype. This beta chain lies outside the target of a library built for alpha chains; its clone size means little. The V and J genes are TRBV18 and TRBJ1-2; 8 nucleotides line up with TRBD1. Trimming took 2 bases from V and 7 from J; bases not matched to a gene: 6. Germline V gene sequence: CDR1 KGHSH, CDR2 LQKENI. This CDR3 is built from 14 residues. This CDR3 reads CASSPEGQGSGYTF. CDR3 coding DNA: TGTGCCAGCTCACCAGAAGGACAGGGTAGTGGCTACACCTTC.

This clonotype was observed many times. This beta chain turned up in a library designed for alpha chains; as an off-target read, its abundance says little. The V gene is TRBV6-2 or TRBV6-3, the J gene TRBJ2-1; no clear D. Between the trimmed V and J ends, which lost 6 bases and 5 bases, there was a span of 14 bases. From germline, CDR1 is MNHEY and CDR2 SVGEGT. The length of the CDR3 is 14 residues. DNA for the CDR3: TGTGCCAGCAGCGCGGAAGCGTTCGACAATGAGCAGTTCTTC. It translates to CASSAEAFDNEQFF.

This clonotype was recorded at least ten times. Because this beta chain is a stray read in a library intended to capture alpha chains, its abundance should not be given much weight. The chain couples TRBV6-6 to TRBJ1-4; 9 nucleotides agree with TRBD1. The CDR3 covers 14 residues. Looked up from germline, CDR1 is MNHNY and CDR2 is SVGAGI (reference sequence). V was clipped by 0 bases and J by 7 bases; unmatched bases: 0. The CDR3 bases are TGTGCCAGCAGTTACTCGGACAGGGGTGAAAAACTGTTTTTT. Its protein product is CASSYSDRGEKLFF.

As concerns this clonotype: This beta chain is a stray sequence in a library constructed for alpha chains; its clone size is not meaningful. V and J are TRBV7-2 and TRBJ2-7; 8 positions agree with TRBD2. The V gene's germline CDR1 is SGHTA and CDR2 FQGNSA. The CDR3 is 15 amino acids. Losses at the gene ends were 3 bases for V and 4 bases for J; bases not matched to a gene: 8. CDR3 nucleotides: TGTGCCAGCAGCTTTTCCAGCGGGAGTGGGTACGAGCAGTACTTC. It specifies CASSFSSGSGYEQYF.

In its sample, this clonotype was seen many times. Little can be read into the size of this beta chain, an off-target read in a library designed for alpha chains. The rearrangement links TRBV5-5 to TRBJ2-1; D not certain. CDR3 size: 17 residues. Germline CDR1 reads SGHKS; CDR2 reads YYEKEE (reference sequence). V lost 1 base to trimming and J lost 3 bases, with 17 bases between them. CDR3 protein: CASSLWSVGTNYNEQFF. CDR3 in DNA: TGTGCCAGCAGCTTGTGGTCGGTGGGTACTAACTACAATGAGCAGTTCTTC.

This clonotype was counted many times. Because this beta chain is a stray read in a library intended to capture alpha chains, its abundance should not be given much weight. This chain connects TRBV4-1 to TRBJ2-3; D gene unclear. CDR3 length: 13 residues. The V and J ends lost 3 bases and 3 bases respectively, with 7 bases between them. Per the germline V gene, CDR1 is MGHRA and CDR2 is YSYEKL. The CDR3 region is CASSQSRTDTQYF. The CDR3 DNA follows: TGCGCCAGCAGCCAGTCACGAACAGATACGCAGTATTTT.

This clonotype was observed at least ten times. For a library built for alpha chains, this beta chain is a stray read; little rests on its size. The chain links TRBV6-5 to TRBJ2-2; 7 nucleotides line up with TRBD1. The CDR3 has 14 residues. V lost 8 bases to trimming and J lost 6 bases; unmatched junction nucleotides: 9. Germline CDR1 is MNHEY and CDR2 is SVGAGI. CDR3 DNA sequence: TGTGCCAGCGGAGCACAGGGGCTGGCCGGGGAGCTGTTTTTT. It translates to CASGAQGLAGELFF.

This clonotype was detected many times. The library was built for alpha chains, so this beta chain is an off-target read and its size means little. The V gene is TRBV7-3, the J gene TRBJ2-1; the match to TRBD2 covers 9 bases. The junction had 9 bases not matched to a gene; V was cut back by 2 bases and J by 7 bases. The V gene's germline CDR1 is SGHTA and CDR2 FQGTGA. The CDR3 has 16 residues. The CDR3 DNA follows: TGTGCCAGCAGCTTACGCGGGAGGGCCGATATGAATGAGCAGTTCTTC. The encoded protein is CASSLRGRADMNEQFF. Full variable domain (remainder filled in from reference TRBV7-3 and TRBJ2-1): GAGVSQTPSNKVTEKGKYVELRCDPISGHTALYWYRQSLGQGPEFLIYFQGTGAADDSGLPNDRFFAVRPEGSVSTLKIQRTERGDSAVYLCASSLRGRADMNEQFFGPGTRLTVL.

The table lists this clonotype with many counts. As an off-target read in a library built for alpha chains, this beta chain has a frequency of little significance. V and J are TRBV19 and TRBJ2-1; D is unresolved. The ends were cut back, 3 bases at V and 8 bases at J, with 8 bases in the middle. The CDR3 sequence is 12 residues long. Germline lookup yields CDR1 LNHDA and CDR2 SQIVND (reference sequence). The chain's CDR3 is CASSILGDEQFF. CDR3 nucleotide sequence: TGTGCCAGTAGTATTCTTGGGGATGAGCAGTTCTTC.

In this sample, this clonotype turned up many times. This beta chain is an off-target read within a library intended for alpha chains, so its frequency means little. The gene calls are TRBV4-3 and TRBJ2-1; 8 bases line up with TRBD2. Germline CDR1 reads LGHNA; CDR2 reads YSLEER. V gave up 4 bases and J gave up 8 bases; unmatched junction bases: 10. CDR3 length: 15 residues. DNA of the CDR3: TGCGCCAGCAGCCCAAGAAACGGGAGGGGCCATGAGCAGTTCTTC. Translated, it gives CASSPRNGRGHEQFF.

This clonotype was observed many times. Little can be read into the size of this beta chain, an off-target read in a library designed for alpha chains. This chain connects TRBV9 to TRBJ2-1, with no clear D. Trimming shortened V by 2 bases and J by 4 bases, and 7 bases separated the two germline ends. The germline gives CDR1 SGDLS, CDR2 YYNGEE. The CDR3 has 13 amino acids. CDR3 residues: CASSVSRYNEQFF. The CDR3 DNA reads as TGTGCCAGCAGCGTCTCCAGGTACAATGAGCAGTTCTTC.

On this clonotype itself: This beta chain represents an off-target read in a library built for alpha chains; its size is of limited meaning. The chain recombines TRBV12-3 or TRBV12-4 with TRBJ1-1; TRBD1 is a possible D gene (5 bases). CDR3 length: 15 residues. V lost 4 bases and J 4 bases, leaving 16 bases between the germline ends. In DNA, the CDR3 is TGTGCCAGCAGTTCCCCGGGGGGGATCGGCACTGAAGCTTTCTTT. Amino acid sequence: CASSSPGGIGTEAFF.

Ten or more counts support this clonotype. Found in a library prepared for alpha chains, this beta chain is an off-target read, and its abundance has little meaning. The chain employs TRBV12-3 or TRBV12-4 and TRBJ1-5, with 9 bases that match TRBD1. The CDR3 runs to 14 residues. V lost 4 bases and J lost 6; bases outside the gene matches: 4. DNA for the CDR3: TGTGCCAGCAGTTATACAGGGGGCGGTCAGCCCCAGCATTTT. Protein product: CASSYTGGGQPQHF.

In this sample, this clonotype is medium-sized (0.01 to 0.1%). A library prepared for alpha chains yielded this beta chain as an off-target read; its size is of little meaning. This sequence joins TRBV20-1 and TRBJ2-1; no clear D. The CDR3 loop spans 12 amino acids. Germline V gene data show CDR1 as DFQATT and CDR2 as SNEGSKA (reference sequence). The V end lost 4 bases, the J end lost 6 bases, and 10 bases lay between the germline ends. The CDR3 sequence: CSATDTSNEQFF. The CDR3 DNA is TGCAGTGCTACGGATACGAGCAATGAGCAGTTCTTC.

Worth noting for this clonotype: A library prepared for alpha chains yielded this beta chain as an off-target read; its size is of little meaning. This CDR3 is CASSDNRGETQYF. The CDR3 nucleotides are TGTGCCAGCAGTGATAACAGGGGAGAGACCCAGTACTTC. The rearrangement uses TRBV2 and TRBJ2-5, with 7 nucleotides matching TRBD1. The CDR3 runs 13 residues. The V gene's germline CDR1 is SNHLY and CDR2 FYNNEI. Trimming took 3 bases from V and 4 from J; bases not matched to a gene: 2.

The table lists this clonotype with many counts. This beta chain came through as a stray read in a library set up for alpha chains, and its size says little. The CDR3: CSAPRLAGAPSGANVLTF. CDR3 sequence (DNA): TGCAGTGCCCCTAGACTAGCGGGAGCCCCCTCTGGGGCCAACGTCCTGACTTTC. The V call is TRBV20-1, the J call TRBJ2-6, with 12 bases aligning to TRBD2. The CDR3 contains 18 residues. The junction had 9 bases not matched to a gene; V was cut back by 6 bases and J by 0 bases. Germline-derived CDR1 and CDR2 are DFQATT and SNEGSKA (reference sequence).

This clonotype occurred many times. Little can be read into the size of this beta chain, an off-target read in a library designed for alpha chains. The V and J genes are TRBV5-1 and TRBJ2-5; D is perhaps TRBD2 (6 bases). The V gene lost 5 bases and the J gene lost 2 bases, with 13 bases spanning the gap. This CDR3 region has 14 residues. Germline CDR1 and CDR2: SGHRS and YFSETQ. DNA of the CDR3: TGCGCCAGCAGGGAGGGACCGATGCAAGAGACCCAGTACTTC. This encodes CASREGPMQETQYF.

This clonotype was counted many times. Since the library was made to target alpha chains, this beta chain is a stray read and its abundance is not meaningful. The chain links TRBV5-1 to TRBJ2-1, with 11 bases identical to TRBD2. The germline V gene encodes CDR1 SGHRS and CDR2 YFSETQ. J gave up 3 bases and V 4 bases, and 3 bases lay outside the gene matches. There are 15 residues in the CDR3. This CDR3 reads CASSPGLADYNEQFF. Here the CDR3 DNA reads TGCGCCAGCAGCCCGGGACTAGCGGACTACAATGAGCAGTTCTTC.

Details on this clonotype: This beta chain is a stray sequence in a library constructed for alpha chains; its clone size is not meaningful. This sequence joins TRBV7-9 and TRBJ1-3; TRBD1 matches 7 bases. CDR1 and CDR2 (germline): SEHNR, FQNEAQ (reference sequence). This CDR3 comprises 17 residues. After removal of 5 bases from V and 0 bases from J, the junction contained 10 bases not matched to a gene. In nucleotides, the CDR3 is TGTGCCAGCAGCCCGAGAGGGACAGTCGCCTCTGGAAACACCATATATTTT. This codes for CASSPRGTVASGNTIYF.

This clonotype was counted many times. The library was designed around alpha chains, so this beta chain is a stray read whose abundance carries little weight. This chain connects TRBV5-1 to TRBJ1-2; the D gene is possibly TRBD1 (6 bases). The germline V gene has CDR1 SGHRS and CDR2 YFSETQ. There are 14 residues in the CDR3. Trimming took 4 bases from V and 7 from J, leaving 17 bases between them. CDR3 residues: CASSIQQGSLGYTF. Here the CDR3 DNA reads TGCGCCAGCAGCATCCAACAGGGTTCTCTTGGCTACACCTTC.

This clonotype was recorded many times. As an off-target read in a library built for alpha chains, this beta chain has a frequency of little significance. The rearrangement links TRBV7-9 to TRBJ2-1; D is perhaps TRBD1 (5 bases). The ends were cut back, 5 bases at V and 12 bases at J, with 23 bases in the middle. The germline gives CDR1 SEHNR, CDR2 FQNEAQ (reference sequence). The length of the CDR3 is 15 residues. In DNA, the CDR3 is TGTGCCAGCAGCACCATAGCCGACACCGGAAGGGGGCAGTTCTTC. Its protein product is CASSTIADTGRGQFF.

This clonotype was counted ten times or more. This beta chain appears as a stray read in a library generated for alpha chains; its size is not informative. DNA for the CDR3: TGTGCCAGTAGTTCCCGGGACAGGGACTACAATGAGCAGTTCTTC. It encodes CASSSRDRDYNEQFF. This rearrangement joins TRBV19 to TRBJ2-1; 9 nucleotides align to TRBD1. The CDR3 spans 15 residues. V was pared by 5 bases and J by 3 bases, with 5 bases of the junction left unmatched. Germline V gives CDR1 LNHDA, CDR2 SQIVND (reference sequence).

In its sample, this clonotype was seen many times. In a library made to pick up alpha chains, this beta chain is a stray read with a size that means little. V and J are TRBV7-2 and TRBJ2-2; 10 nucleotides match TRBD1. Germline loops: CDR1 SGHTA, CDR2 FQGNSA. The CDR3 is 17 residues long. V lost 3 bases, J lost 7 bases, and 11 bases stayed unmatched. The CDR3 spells CASSFTGQGSSGGELFF. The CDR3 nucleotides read TGTGCCAGCAGCTTCACGGGACAGGGGTCTTCCGGCGGGGAGCTGTTTTTT.

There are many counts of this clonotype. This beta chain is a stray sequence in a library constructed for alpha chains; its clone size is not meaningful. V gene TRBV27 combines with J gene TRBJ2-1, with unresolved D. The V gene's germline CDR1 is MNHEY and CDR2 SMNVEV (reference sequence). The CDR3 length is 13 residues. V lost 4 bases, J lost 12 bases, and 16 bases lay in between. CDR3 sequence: CASSSTPTTRQFF. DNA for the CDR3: TGTGCCAGCAGTTCAACCCCTACCACCAGGCAGTTCTTC.

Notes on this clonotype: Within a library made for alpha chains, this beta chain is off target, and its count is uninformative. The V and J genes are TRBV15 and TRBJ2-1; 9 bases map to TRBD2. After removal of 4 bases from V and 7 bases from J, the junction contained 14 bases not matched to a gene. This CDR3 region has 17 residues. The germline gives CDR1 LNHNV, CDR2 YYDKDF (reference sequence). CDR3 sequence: CATSTYGAGGPGNEQFF. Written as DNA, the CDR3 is TGTGCCACCAGCACCTATGGGGCGGGAGGGCCAGGGAATGAGCAGTTCTTC.